Given below is one T cell receptor (beta chain) in context. As processed by the authors: Amplification of reference gene primers was used by the study to estimate nucleated cell counts. Assay used: immunoSEQ multiplex PCR; TCRdb lists only in-frame clones, some missing. V, J and clone size derive from that table, while D and trimming were established from the DNA sequence. The sample has about 230,000 clones; about 87% are singletons. This sample was taken from a study of blood T cell repertoires in COVID-19. Study context: Donors in the United States, Italy and Spain gave samples during acute or convalescent COVID-19.

V dropped 7 bases and J dropped 1 base, with 8 bases sitting between them. Germline loops: CDR1 SGHDT, CDR2 YYEEEE. The CDR3 is 12 residues long. Study members were between about 18 and 95 years old and lived in some 26 US regions. Grouping used clinical history reported by participants in a survey and questionnaire. V is TRBV5-6 and J is TRBJ1-1, with D uncertain. The sequence was collected from a woman between 40 and 55 years old with acute COVID-19. Specimen: PBMCs or T cells enriched from blood (not recorded which). The CDR3 DNA is TGTGCCAGCCGGGTACAGAACACTGAAGCTTTCTTT. It encodes CASRVQNTEAFF.